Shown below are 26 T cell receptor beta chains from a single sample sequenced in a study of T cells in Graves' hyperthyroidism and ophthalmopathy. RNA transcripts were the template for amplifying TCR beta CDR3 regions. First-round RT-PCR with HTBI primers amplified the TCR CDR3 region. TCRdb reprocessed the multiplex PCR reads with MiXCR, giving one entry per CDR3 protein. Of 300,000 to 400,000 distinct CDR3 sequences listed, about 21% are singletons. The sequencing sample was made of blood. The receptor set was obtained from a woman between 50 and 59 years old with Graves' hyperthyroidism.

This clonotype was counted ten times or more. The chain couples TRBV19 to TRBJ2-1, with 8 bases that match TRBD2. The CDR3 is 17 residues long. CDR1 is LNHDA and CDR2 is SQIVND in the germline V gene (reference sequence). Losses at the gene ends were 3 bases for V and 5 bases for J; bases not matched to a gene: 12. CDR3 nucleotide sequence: TGTGCCAGTAGTATTGGTAGCGGGACGACGGGGCACAATGAGCAGTTCTTC. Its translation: CASSIGSGTTGHNEQFF.

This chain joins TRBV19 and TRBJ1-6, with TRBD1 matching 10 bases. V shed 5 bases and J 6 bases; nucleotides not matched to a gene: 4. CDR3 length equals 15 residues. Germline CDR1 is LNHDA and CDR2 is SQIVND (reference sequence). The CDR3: CASSPDRGSNSPLHF. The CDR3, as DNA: TGTGCCAGTAGTCCGGACAGGGGGAGTAATTCACCCCTCCACTTT.

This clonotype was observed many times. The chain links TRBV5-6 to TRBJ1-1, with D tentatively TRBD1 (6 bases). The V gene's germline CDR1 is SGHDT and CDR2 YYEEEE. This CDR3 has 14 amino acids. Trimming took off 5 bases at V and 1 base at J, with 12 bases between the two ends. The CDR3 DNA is TGTGCCAGCAGAAGGGGGGGCCCGAACACTGAAGCTTTCTTT. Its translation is CASRRGGPNTEAFF.

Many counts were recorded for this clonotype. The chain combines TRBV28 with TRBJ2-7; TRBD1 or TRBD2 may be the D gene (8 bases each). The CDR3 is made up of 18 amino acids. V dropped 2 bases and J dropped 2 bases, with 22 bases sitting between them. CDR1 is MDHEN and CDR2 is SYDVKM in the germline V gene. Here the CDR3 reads CASSLGWRGDRRTYEQYF. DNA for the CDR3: TGTGCCAGCAGTTTAGGGTGGCGGGGGGACAGGAGGACCTACGAGCAGTACTTC.

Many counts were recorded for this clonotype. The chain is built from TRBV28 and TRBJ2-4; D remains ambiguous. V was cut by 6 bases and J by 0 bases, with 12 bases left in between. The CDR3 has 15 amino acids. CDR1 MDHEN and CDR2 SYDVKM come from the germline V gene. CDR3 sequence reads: CASSLGWLAKNIQYF. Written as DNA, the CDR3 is TGTGCCAGCAGCTTAGGGTGGTTAGCCAAAAACATTCAGTACTTC.

The CDR3 DNA reads TGTGCCAGCACCGTCCGGGGGCCGTATGGCTACACCTTC. Protein sequence: CASTVRGPYGYTF. The rearrangement joins TRBV28 to TRBJ1-2; D is possibly TRBD1 (6 bases). This CDR3 is built from 13 residues. Germline values: CDR1 MDHEN, CDR2 SYDVKM. Deletions cut 7 bases from V and 5 bases from J, with 14 bases between.

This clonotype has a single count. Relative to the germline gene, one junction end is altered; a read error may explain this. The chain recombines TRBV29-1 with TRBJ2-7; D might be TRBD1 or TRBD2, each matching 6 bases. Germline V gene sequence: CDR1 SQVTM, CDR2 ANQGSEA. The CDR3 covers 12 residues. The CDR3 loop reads CSVERGVREQLF. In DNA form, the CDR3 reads TGCAGCGTTGAAAGGGGGGTACGCGAGCAGCTCTTC.

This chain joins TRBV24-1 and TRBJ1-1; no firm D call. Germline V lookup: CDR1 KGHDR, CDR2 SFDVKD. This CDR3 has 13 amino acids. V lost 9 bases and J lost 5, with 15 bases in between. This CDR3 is CATVGDVGTEAFF. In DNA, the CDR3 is TGTGCCACCGTAGGAGATGTTGGAACTGAAGCTTTCTTT.

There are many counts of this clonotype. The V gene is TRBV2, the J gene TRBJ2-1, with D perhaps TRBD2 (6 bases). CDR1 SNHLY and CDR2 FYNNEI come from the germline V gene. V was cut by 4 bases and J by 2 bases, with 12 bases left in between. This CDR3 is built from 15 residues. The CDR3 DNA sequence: TGTGCCAGCAGTGTGGTAGTAGCGGCCTACAATGAGCAGTTCTTC. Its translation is CASSVVVAAYNEQFF.

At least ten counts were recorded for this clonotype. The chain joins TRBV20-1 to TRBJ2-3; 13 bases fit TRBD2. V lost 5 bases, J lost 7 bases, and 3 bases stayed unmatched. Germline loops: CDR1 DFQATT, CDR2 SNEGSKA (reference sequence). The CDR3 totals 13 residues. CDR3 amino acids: CSALGLAGNTQYF. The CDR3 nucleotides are TGCAGTGCTCTGGGACTAGCGGGAAATACGCAGTATTTT.

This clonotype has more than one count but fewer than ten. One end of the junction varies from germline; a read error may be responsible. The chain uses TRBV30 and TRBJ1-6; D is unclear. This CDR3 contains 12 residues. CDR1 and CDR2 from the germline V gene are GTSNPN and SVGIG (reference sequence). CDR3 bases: TGTGCCTGGAGGTTCTATAATTCACTCCTCCACTTT. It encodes CAWRFYNSLLHF. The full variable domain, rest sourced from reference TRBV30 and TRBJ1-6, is SQTIHQWPATLVQPVGSPLSLECTVEGTSNPNLYWYRQAAGRGLQLLFYSVGIGQISSEVPQNLSASRPQDRQFILSSKKLLLSDSGFYLCAWRFYNSLLHFGNGTRLTVT.

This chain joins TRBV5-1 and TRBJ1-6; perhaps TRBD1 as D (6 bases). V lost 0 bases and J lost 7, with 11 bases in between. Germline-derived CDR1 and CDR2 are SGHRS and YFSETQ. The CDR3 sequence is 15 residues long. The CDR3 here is CASSLAVGANSPLHF. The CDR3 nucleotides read TGCGCCAGCAGCTTGGCTGTGGGGGCAAATTCACCCCTCCACTTT. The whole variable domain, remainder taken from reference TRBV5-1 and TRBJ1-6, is KAGVTQTPRYLIKTRGQQVTLSCSPISGHRSVSWYQQTPGQGLQFLFEYFSETQRNKGNFPGRFSGRQFSNSRSEMNVSTLELGDSALYLCASSLAVGANSPLHFGNGTRLTVT.

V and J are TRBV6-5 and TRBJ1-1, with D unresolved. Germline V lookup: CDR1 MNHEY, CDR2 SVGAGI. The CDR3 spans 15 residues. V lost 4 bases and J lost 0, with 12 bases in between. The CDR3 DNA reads TGTGCCAGCAGTTTACAGAATTCAATGAACACTGAAGCTTTCTTT. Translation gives CASSLQNSMNTEAFF.

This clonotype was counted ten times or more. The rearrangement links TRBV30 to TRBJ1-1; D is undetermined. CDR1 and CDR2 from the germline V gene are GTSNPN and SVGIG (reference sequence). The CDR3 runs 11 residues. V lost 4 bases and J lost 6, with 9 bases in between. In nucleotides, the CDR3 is TGTGCCTGGAATTTCGGCGCTGAAGCTTTCTTT. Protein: CAWNFGAEAFF.

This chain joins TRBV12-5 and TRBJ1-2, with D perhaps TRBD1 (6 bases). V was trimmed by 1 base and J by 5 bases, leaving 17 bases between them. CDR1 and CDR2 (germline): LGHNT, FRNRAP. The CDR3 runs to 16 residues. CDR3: CASGLATAEGGYGYTF. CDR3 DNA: TGTGCTAGTGGTTTGGCAACAGCCGAGGGGGGATATGGCTACACCTTC.

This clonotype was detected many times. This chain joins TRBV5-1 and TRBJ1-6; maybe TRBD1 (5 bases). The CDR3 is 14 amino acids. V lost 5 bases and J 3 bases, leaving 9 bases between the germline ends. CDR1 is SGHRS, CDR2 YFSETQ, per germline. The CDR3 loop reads CASSFDSYNSPLHF. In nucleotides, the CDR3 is TGCGCCAGCAGTTTTGACAGCTATAATTCACCCCTCCACTTT.

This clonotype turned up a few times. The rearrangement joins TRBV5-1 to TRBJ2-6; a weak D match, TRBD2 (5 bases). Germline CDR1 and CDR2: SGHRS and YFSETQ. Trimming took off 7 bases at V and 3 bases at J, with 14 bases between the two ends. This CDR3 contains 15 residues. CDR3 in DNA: TGCGCCAGCGGGGATGGAGGAAGTGGGGCCAACGTCCTGACTTTC. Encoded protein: CASGDGGSGANVLTF.

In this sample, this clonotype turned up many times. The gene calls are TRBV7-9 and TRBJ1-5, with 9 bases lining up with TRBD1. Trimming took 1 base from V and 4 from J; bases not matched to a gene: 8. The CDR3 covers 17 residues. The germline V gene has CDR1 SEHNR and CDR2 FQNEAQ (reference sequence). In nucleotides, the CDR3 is TGTGCCAGCAGCTTAGGAAGGGACAGGGACGGGAATCAGCCCCAGCATTTT. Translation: CASSLGRDRDGNQPQHF.

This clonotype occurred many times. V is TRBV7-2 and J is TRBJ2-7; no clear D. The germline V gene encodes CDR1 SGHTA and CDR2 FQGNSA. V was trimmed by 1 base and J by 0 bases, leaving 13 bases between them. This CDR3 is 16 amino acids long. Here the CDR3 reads CASSLVTWPSSYEQYF. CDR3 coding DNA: TGTGCCAGCAGCTTAGTCACGTGGCCAAGCTCCTACGAGCAGTACTTC.

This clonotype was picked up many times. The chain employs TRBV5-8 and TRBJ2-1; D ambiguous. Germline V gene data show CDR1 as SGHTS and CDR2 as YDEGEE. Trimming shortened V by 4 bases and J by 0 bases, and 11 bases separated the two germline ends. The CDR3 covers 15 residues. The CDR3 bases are TGTGCCAGCAGCCGCGGATTTAGCTCCTACAATGAGCAGTTCTTC. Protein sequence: CASSRGFSSYNEQFF.

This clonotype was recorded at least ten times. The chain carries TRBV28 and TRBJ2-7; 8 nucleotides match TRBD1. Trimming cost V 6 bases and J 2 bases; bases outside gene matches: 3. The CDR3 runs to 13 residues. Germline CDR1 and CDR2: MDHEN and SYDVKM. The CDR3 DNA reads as TGTGCCAGCAGACTGGACAGGGCCTACGAGCAGTACTTC. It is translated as CASRLDRAYEQYF.

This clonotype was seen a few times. The CDR3 here is CASKGDRGPWYEQYF. CDR3 in DNA: TGCGCCAGCAAGGGGGACAGGGGGCCATGGTACGAGCAGTACTTC. J is TRBJ2-7 and V is TRBV10-2, with 12 bases aligning to TRBD1. Losses at the gene ends were 7 bases for V and 4 bases for J; bases not matched to a gene: 8. Germline CDR1 and CDR2: WSHSY and SAAADI. The CDR3 is 15 residues long.

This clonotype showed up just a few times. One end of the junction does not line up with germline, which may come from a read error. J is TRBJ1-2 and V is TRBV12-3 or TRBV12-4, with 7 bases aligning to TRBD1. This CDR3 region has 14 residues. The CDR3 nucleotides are TGTGCCGGCAGTCCCAGGGGGGGGAGAAATGGCTACACCTTC. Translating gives CAGSPRGGRNGYTF.

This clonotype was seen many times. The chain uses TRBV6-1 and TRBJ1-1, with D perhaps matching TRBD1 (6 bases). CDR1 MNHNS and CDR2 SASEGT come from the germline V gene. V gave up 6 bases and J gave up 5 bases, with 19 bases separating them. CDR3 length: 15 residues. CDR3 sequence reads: CASRTGSSGRTEAFF. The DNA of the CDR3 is TGTGCCAGCAGAACAGGGTCTTCCGGGAGGACTGAAGCTTTCTTT.

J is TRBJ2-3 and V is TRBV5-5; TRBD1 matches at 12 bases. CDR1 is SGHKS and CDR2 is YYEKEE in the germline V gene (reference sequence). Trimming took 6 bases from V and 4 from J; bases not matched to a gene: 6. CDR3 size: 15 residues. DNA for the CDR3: TGTGCCAGCATCCCGGGACAGGGGGCCGCAGATACGCAGTATTTT. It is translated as CASIPGQGAADTQYF.

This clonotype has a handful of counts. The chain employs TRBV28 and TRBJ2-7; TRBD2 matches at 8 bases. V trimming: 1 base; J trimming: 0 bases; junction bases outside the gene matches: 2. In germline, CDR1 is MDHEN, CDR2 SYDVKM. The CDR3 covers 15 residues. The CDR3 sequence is CASSLYGGDSYEQYF. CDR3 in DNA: TGTGCCAGCAGTTTATACGGGGGGGACTCCTACGAGCAGTACTTC.